The 15 T cell receptor beta chains below come from one sample, sequenced in a study of cytomegalovirus exposure and HLA in healthy donors. Sequenced by immunoSEQ multiplex PCR; TCRdb stores in-frame clones only, minus some. In the table there are about 130,000 clones, approximately 88% of which are singletons. The sample taken for sequencing was PBMCs. Receptor source: a woman in her late teens or twenties in good health and CMV-seronegative.

This clone was seen a single time. The rearrangement joins TRBV28 to TRBJ2-1; 14 bases align to TRBD2. The CDR3 totals 16 residues. Losses at the gene ends were 6 bases for V and 6 bases for J; bases not matched to a gene: 7. CDR1 MDHEN and CDR2 SYDVKM come from the germline V gene. The CDR3 DNA sequence: TGTGCCAGCAGCACAGGGACTAGCGGGAGTGGCAATGAGCAGTTCTTC. This encodes CASSTGTSGSGNEQFF.

The chain carries TRBV30 and TRBJ2-1; 8 bases are a match to TRBD2. J lost 10 bases, V lost 3 bases, and 29 bases had no gene match. Germline CDR1 and CDR2: GTSNPN and SVGIG (reference sequence). The CDR3 loop spans 20 amino acids. CDR3 nucleotides: TGTGCCTGGAGGATGAGACTAGCGCCGAGAAAACCTACGCCCTTCTTGGAGCAGTTCTTC. Translating gives CAWRMRLAPRKPTPFLEQFF.

This clone appeared a single time. V is TRBV14 and J is TRBJ2-5; tentative D call: TRBD1 (5 bases). This CDR3 has 14 residues. Trimming stripped 1 base from V and 1 base from J, with 7 bases between. Germline loops: CDR1 SGHDN, CDR2 FVKESK. The CDR3 bases are TGTGCCAGCAGCCAAGGACAGATCCAAGAGACCCAGTACTTC. Protein sequence: CASSQGQIQETQYF.

The chain has TRBV2 and TRBJ2-7, with 7 bases identical to TRBD1. V lost 5 bases and J lost 4; bases outside the gene matches: 5. Germline CDR1 reads SNHLY; CDR2 reads FYNNEI. This CDR3 comprises 13 residues. CDR3: CASSRTGMYEQYF. The CDR3 nucleotides are TGTGCCAGCAGTAGGACAGGAATGTACGAGCAGTACTTC.

This chain links TRBV5-6 with TRBJ1-1, with a possible D match to TRBD1 (5 bases). Germline assignment: CDR1 SGHDT and CDR2 YYEEEE. This CDR3 spans 14 amino acids. Trimming took off 1 base at V and 2 bases at J, with 9 bases between the two ends. CDR3 nucleotide sequence: TGTGCCAGCAGCTTGTCTGGGGCTAACACTGAAGCTTTCTTT. Its protein is CASSLSGANTEAFF.

V gene TRBV11-2 combines with J gene TRBJ2-1, with 7 bases matching TRBD2. This CDR3 region has 12 residues. Germline CDR1 and CDR2: SGHAT and FQNNGV. The trim removed 0 bases at V and 16 bases at J, leaving 6 bases unmatched. CDR3 sequence (DNA): TGTGCCAGCAGCTTAGAATCGGGAGGCCCCTTCTTC. Translating it yields CASSLESGGPFF.

The chain has TRBV4-2 and TRBJ2-2; 9 bases are shared with TRBD2. The CDR3 has 17 residues. With 0 bases clipped from V and 1 base from J, the junction kept 3 bases outside the gene matches. Per germline, CDR1 LGHNA and CDR2 YNFKEQ. The CDR3 is CASSQDPAGGNTGELFF. The CDR3 DNA reads TGTGCCAGCAGCCAAGATCCAGCGGGAGGGAACACCGGGGAGCTGTTTTTT.

The chain recombines TRBV4-1 with TRBJ2-1; 10 bases are a match to TRBD2. This CDR3 is built from 16 residues. The V gene's germline CDR1 is MGHRA and CDR2 YSYEKL. V was clipped by 5 bases and J by 9 bases; unmatched bases: 13. This chain's CDR3 is CASSRLAGANGGEQFF. The CDR3 nucleotides are TGCGCCAGCAGCAGACTAGCGGGCGCCAATGGGGGTGAGCAGTTCTTC.

The genes are TRBV6-4 and TRBJ2-1, with a weak D call TRBD2 (5 bases). The germline V gene has CDR1 MRHNA and CDR2 SNTAGT. The V end lost 2 bases, the J end lost 3 bases, and 8 bases lay between the germline ends. The CDR3 covers 14 residues. The CDR3 here is CASSDRGDYNEQFF. CDR3 DNA sequence: TGTGCCAGCAGTGACCGGGGAGACTACAATGAGCAGTTCTTC.

The chain uses TRBV5-1 and TRBJ2-3, with 9 bases identical to TRBD1. The length of the CDR3 is 16 residues. In germline, CDR1 is SGHRS, CDR2 YFSETQ. The V gene end was trimmed by 5 bases and the J gene end by 3 bases; junction bases not matched to a gene: 10. The CDR3 loop reads CASSYATGGVTDTQYF. The DNA for the CDR3 is TGCGCCAGCAGTTACGCGACAGGGGGTGTTACAGATACGCAGTATTTT.

CDR3 loop: CASSLGQGAYEQYF. DNA for the CDR3: TGTGCCAGCAGCCTCGGACAGGGAGCCTACGAGCAGTACTTC. This chain joins TRBV7-6 and TRBJ2-7; 8 nucleotides match TRBD1. V dropped 5 bases and J dropped 2; count of bases not matched to a gene: 5. Germline V gene data show CDR1 as SGHVS and CDR2 as FNYEAQ. CDR3 size: 14 residues.

The chain combines TRBV19 with TRBJ2-2; a weak D match, TRBD2 (6 bases). CDR1 and CDR2 (germline): LNHDA, SQIVND (reference sequence). The CDR3 has 16 residues. V shed 1 base and J shed 4 bases, with 13 bases lying between them. The CDR3 sequence is CASSIGAGPGTGELFF. In nucleotides, the CDR3 is TGTGCCAGTAGTATAGGGGCGGGGCCGGGCACCGGGGAGCTGTTTTTT.

The chain joins TRBV28 to TRBJ2-7; no definite D call. CDR1 and CDR2 (germline): MDHEN, SYDVKM. This CDR3 has 16 residues. V gave up 7 bases and J gave up 0 bases, with 19 bases separating them. The CDR3 spells CASTSTSGSSSYEQYF. The CDR3 nucleotides are TGTGCCAGCACTTCCACTTCGGGTTCCAGCTCCTACGAGCAGTACTTC.

This clone was seen once. The chain joins TRBV7-9 to TRBJ2-7; D is unresolved. V lost 5 bases and J 5 bases, leaving 10 bases between the germline ends. The V gene's germline CDR1 is SEHNR and CDR2 FQNEAQ (reference sequence). The length of the CDR3 is 12 residues. This chain's CDR3 is CASSLNVDEQYF. CDR3 DNA: TGTGCCAGCAGCCTGAATGTAGACGAGCAGTACTTC.

V gene TRBV9 combines with J gene TRBJ2-3; tentatively, D is TRBD2 (6 bases). Trimming removed 0 bases from V and 0 bases from J, with 8 bases in between. This CDR3 comprises 15 residues. Germline CDR1 is SGDLS and CDR2 is YYNGEE. CDR3 DNA: TGTGCCAGCAGCGTAGGAGCGGGCAGCACAGATACGCAGTATTTT. This sequence encodes CASSVGAGSTDTQYF. Filled out from reference TRBV9 and TRBJ2-3, the complete variable domain reads DSGVTQTPKHLITATGQRVTLRCSPRSGDLSVYWYQQSLDQGLQFLIQYYNGEERAKGNILERFSAQQFPDLHSELNLSSLELGDSALYFCASSVGAGSTDTQYFGPGTRLTVL.